Shown below are 18 T cell receptor beta chains from a single sample sequenced in a study of cytomegalovirus exposure and HLA in healthy donors. It was with 60 Vbeta and 13 Jbeta primers that the PCR ran. This table comes from immunoSEQ multiplex PCR, and its TCRdb copy is limited to in-frame clones, with some not included. This sample's table reports under 150,000 clones. The sample comprised PBMCs. The receptors were sampled from a woman in her sixties in good health and CMV-seronegative.

CDR3 bases: TGCAGCGTTGTATTTTCGACTGGGAGCAATCAGCCCCAGCATTTT. Amino acids: CSVVFSTGSNQPQHF. This chain links TRBV29-1 with TRBJ1-5; D gene unclear. Trimming removed 4 bases from V and 1 base from J, with 14 bases in between. The CDR3 runs to 15 residues. The germline V gene has CDR1 SQVTM and CDR2 ANQGSEA.

The J gene is TRBJ2-5, the V gene TRBV5-4; TRBD2 agrees at 12 bases. Losses at the gene ends were 2 bases for V and 3 bases for J; bases not matched to a gene: 8. The CDR3 totals 17 residues. The germline gives CDR1 SGHNT, CDR2 YYREEE (reference sequence). CDR3 nucleotide sequence: TGTGCCAGCAGCTTACTAGCGGGGGGACGGGTTAAAGAGACCCAGTACTTC. The encoded protein is CASSLLAGGRVKETQYF. The complete variable domain, with remaining parts taken from reference TRBV5-4 and TRBJ2-5, reads ETGVTQSPTHLIKTRGQQVTLRCSSQSGHNTVSWYQQALGQGPQFIFQYYREEENGRGNFPPRFSGLQFPNYSSELNVNALELDDSALYLCASSLLAGGRVKETQYFGPGTRLLVL.

The V call is TRBV19, the J call TRBJ2-7; 7 positions match TRBD2. V was pared by 4 bases and J by 1 base, with 1 base of the junction left unmatched. The germline V gene encodes CDR1 LNHDA and CDR2 SQIVND (reference sequence). The CDR3 length is 13 residues. This CDR3 reads CASSTGGSYEQYF. In nucleotides, the CDR3 is TGTGCCAGTAGTACCGGGGGGTCCTACGAGCAGTACTTC. Full variable domain (outside the CDR3, taken from reference TRBV19 and TRBJ2-7): DGGITQSPKYLFRKEGQNVTLSCEQNLNHDAMYWYRQDPGQGLRLIYYSQIVNDFQKGDIAEGYSVSREKKESFPLTVTSAQKNPTAFYLCASSTGGSYEQYFGPGTRLTVT.

The chain is built from TRBV28 and TRBJ1-2; TRBD1 might be the D (5 bases). The CDR3 consists of 13 residues. Germline CDR1 is MDHEN and CDR2 is SYDVKM. Deletions cut 3 bases from V and 7 bases from J, with 12 bases between. CDR3 coding DNA: TGTGCCAGCAGTTTTGATGGGGCGCGTGGCTACACCTTC. As protein: CASSFDGARGYTF.

This chain links TRBV19 with TRBJ1-2, with 8 nucleotides matching TRBD1. The germline CDR1 and CDR2 sequences are LNHDA and SQIVND (reference sequence). Trimming removed 3 bases from V and 8 bases from J; junction bases left unmatched: 2. CDR3 length: 12 amino acids. The CDR3 DNA follows: TGTGCCAGTAGTATCGGACAGGGAGGCTACACCTTC. Its protein is CASSIGQGGYTF.

The chain couples TRBV10-3 to TRBJ1-5, with D tentatively TRBD1 (5 bases). CDR1 and CDR2 (germline): ENHRY, SYGVKD. CDR3 size: 17 residues. Trimming left V 1 base short and J 0 bases short, with 13 bases between. Here the CDR3 reads CAISEFPRQPSNQPQHF. The CDR3 coding sequence is TGTGCCATCAGTGAGTTCCCTCGACAGCCTAGCAATCAGCCCCAGCATTTT.

The V and J genes are TRBV19 and TRBJ2-6; weak D call: TRBD1 (5 bases). This CDR3 has 14 amino acids. Trimming stripped 8 bases from V and 1 base from J, with 9 bases between. Germline V gives CDR1 LNHDA, CDR2 SQIVND (reference sequence). The CDR3 DNA is TGTGCCAGTTTAGGGGTGTCTGGGGCCAACGTCCTGACTTTC. Translation: CASLGVSGANVLTF.

The V and J genes are TRBV28 and TRBJ1-6, with 11 nucleotides matching TRBD1. The CDR3 consists of 17 residues. CDR1 MDHEN and CDR2 SYDVKM come from the germline V gene. Trimming cost V 3 bases and J 7 bases; bases outside gene matches: 8. The CDR3 region has the DNA TGTGCCAGCAGTTTCGCGGGACAGGGGGAGGAAAATTCACCCCTCCACTTT. It codes for CASSFAGQGEENSPLHF.

The chain joins TRBV27 to TRBJ1-5; a weak D match, TRBD1 (5 bases). The germline V gene encodes CDR1 MNHEY and CDR2 SMNVEV (reference sequence). Deletions cut 0 bases from V and 1 base from J, with 10 bases between. The CDR3 covers 16 residues. Written as DNA, the CDR3 is TGTGCCAGCAGTTTATCCGCGGGGGACAGCAATCAGCCCCAGCATTTT. This codes for CASSLSAGDSNQPQHF.

The V call is TRBV28, the J call TRBJ1-4; 7 nucleotides match TRBD1. This CDR3 spans 14 amino acids. Germline loops: CDR1 MDHEN, CDR2 SYDVKM. V gave up 7 bases and J gave up 8 bases; unmatched junction bases: 10. The DNA of the CDR3 is TGTGCCAGCAATCCATCTGGACAGGTGGAAAAACTGTTTTTT. Its protein is CASNPSGQVEKLFF.

The V gene is TRBV5-1, the J gene TRBJ2-1, with 7 bases identical to TRBD2. The V segment lost 2 bases and the J segment 5 bases; nucleotides outside the gene matches: 7. Germline loops: CDR1 SGHRS, CDR2 YFSETQ. The CDR3 length is 15 residues. CDR3 loop: CASSFRLAVNNEQFF. CDR3 DNA: TGCGCCAGCAGCTTTCGACTAGCAGTAAACAATGAGCAGTTCTTC.

The gene calls are TRBV5-1 and TRBJ2-7, with 8 positions matching TRBD2. J lost 5 bases, V lost 4 bases, and 8 bases had no gene match. The CDR3 runs to 14 residues. Germline V gene data show CDR1 as SGHRS and CDR2 as YFSETQ. In DNA, the CDR3 is TGCGCCAGCAGCATAGGGACTAGTCGAGACGAGCAGTACTTC. Encoded protein: CASSIGTSRDEQYF.

CDR3 residues: CASSPYKNTEAFF. Written as DNA, the CDR3 is TGTGCCAGCAGCCCTTACAAGAACACTGAAGCTTTCTTT. The chain uses TRBV11-2 and TRBJ1-1; D is uncertain. The CDR3 consists of 13 residues. CDR1 is SGHAT, CDR2 FQNNGV, per germline. V lost 5 bases, J lost 1 base, and 8 bases lay in between.

V usage is TRBV7-9 and J usage is TRBJ1-3; D is undetermined. Trimming left V 2 bases short and J 0 bases short, with 8 bases between. This CDR3 is 15 amino acids long. Germline V gives CDR1 SEHNR, CDR2 FQNEAQ (reference sequence). The CDR3 is CASSLFESSGNTIYF. In nucleotides, the CDR3 is TGTGCCAGCAGCTTATTTGAGTCCTCTGGAAACACCATATATTTT.

The V call is TRBV28, the J call TRBJ1-1, with TRBD1 identical over 7 bases. V dropped 10 bases and J dropped 9; count of bases not matched to a gene: 17. The CDR3 covers 14 residues. Germline V gives CDR1 MDHEN, CDR2 SYDVKM. DNA of the CDR3: TGTGCCACCCAGAAGTGGACAGGCCCTCGAAAAGCTTTCTTT. Translation gives CATQKWTGPRKAFF. Variable domain in full (rest from reference TRBV28 and TRBJ1-1): DVKVTQSSRYLVKRTGEKVFLECVQDMDHENMFWYRQDPGLGLRLIYFSYDVKMKEKGDIPEGYSVSREKKERFSLILESASTNQTSMYLCATQKWTGPRKAFFGQGTRLTVV.

CDR3 loop: CASSELIRTENSPLHF. CDR3 DNA sequence: TGTGCCAGCAGTGAACTTATCCGGACAGAAAATTCACCCCTCCACTTT. The rearrangement uses TRBV6-1 and TRBJ1-6; D may be TRBD1 (6 bases). In germline, CDR1 is MNHNS, CDR2 SASEGT. The CDR3 is 16 amino acids. V gave up 2 bases and J gave up 7 bases, with 15 bases separating them.

This sequence joins TRBV5-1 and TRBJ2-2; the match to TRBD1 covers 7 bases. With V trimmed by 4 bases and J by 4 bases, 7 bases remained unmatched. CDR3 length: 15 amino acids. Germline loops: CDR1 SGHRS, CDR2 YFSETQ. The CDR3 here is CASSRGSGGTGELFF. In nucleotides, the CDR3 is TGCGCCAGCAGCCGGGGCTCAGGGGGCACCGGGGAGCTGTTTTTT.

The chain combines TRBV29-1 with TRBJ2-5, with D possibly TRBD1 on 6 matching bases. The assigned J gene may be wrong: the sequence end matches TRBJ2-7 better. The CDR3 sequence is 12 residues long. Germline assignment: CDR1 SQVTM and CDR2 ANQGSEA. The CDR3 region has the DNA TGCAGCGTTGACAGGGGAAGCCACGAGCAGTACTTC. Amino acids: CSVDRGSHEQYF.